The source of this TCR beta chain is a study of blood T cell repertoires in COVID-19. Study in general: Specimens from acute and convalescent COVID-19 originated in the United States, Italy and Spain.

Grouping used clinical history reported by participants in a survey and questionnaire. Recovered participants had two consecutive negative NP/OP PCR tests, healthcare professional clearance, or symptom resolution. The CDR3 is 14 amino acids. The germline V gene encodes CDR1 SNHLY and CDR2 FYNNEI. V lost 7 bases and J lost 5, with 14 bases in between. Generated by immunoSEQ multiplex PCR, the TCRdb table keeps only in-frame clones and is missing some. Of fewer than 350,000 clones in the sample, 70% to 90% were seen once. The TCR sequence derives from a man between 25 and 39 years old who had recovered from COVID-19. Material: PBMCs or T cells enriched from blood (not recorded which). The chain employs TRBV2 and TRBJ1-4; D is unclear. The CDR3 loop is CASKASRGNEKLFF. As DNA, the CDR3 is TGTGCCAGCAAGGCATCCCGAGGGAATGAAAAACTGTTTTTT.